These 23 T cell receptor beta chains were sequenced from one sample in a study of shared clonotypes between healthy human individuals. Sequenced by immunoSEQ multiplex PCR; TCRdb stores in-frame clones only, minus some. Among approximately 1.5 million clones, nearly 99% were seen once, and the ten largest hold approximately 0.45%. Sequenced sample: naive CD4+ T cells sorted from blood. The subset denotes: CD45RA+ positively selected. The receptor set was obtained from a man aged 25 to 40 in good health.

The V call is TRBV7-8, the J call TRBJ2-7; perhaps D is TRBD1 or TRBD2 (6 bases each). V shed 3 bases and J shed 5 bases, with 11 bases lying between them. Germline V gene sequence: CDR1 SGHVS, CDR2 FQNEAQ. The CDR3 loop spans 13 amino acids. CDR3 DNA sequence: TGTGCCAGCAGCTTTCGGGGGACAAACGAGCAGTACTTC. It yields the protein CASSFRGTNEQYF.

This clone was detected only once. This chain uses TRBV5-1 with TRBJ2-3; no clear D. The CDR3 covers 14 residues. CDR1 and CDR2 from the germline V gene are SGHRS and YFSETQ. The V end was cut by 0 bases, the J end by 6 bases, with 11 bases between. CDR3 sequence reads: CASSLAPREDTQYF. The CDR3 DNA reads as TGCGCCAGCAGCTTGGCTCCACGCGAGGATACGCAGTATTTT.

The chain joins TRBV10-3 to TRBJ2-2; D is ambiguous. Between the trimmed V and J ends, which lost 5 bases and 5 bases, there was a span of 15 bases. The CDR3 covers 15 residues. Germline CDR1 and CDR2: ENHRY and SYGVKD. The DNA of the CDR3 is TGTGCCATCAGTTTAAGTCTGGCTAAAACCGGGGAGCTGTTTTTT. Residues: CAISLSLAKTGELFF.

This chain links TRBV18 with TRBJ2-5, with a weak D call TRBD2 (6 bases). Trimming took off 2 bases at V and 0 bases at J, with 13 bases between the two ends. Germline V gene lookup returns CDR1 KGHSH and CDR2 LQKENI. The CDR3 is 16 amino acids. CDR3 in amino acids: CASSPAIGGNQETQYF. The DNA of the CDR3 is TGTGCCAGCTCACCAGCAATCGGGGGAAACCAAGAGACCCAGTACTTC.

Points on this clone: The sample holds other DNA sequences that translate to the same CDR3. This sequence joins TRBV29-1 and TRBJ2-5; D not resolved. The CDR3 is 13 residues long. The germline CDR1 and CDR2 sequences are SQVTM and ANQGSEA. V lost 4 bases and J 1 base, leaving 10 bases between the germline ends. Here the CDR3 reads CSVVGRFQETQYF. The CDR3 DNA reads as TGCAGCGTTGTTGGGCGGTTCCAAGAGACCCAGTACTTC. Variable domain in full (rest from reference TRBV29-1 and TRBJ2-5): SAVISQKPSRDICQRGTSLTIQCQVDSQVTMMFWYRQQPGQSLTLIATANQGSEATYESGFVIDKFPISRPNLTFSTLTVSNMSPEDSSIYLCSVVGRFQETQYFGPGTRLLVL.

The chain links TRBV5-6 to TRBJ2-5; no clear D gene. V was trimmed by 2 bases and J by 1 base, leaving 12 bases between them. Germline V CDR1 and CDR2: SGHDT, YYEEEE. The length of the CDR3 is 15 residues. The DNA of the CDR3 is TGTGCCAGCAGCTTCTTCATGGTGGGCCAAGAGACCCAGTACTTC. Amino acids: CASSFFMVGQETQYF.

This sequence joins TRBV18 and TRBJ2-7; D is uncertain. The germline V gene encodes CDR1 KGHSH and CDR2 LQKENI. The CDR3 spans 16 residues. The V and J ends lost 0 bases and 3 bases respectively, with 15 bases between them. CDR3 sequence (DNA): TGTGCCAGCTCACCACCCGCGACCGCTATCGGCTACGAGCAGTACTTC. This codes for CASSPPATAIGYEQYF.

The chain joins TRBV5-1 to TRBJ2-3, with D possibly being TRBD2 (6 bases). The CDR3 has 15 residues. CDR1 and CDR2 from the germline V gene are SGHRS and YFSETQ. V dropped 0 bases and J dropped 6 bases, with 14 bases sitting between them. CDR3 region: CASSLASAVSDTQYF. DNA of the CDR3: TGCGCCAGCAGCTTGGCTAGCGCCGTGTCTGATACGCAGTATTTT.

With regard to this clone: The same CDR3 can be traced to other DNA sequences in this sample. The V gene is TRBV5-1, the J gene TRBJ1-1; D not resolved. Trimming pared 0 bases from V and 1 base from J, leaving 7 bases between. The germline V gene has CDR1 SGHRS and CDR2 YFSETQ. This CDR3 comprises 14 residues. The CDR3 spells CASSLDRGNTEAFF. The CDR3 region has the DNA TGCGCCAGCAGCTTGGATCGGGGGAACACTGAAGCTTTCTTT.

This chain connects TRBV7-2 to TRBJ1-2; 8 bases are a match to TRBD1. The V segment lost 6 bases and the J segment 3 bases; nucleotides outside the gene matches: 9. Germline V gene lookup returns CDR1 SGHTA and CDR2 FQGNSA. This CDR3 spans 15 amino acids. CDR3 sequence reads: CASRPYDRGDYGYTF. The CDR3 nucleotides read TGTGCCAGCAGACCCTACGACAGGGGCGACTATGGCTACACCTTC. The entire variable domain, with the rest obtained from reference TRBV7-2 and TRBJ1-2, is as follows: GAGVSQSPSNKVTEKGKDVELRCDPISGHTALYWYRQSLGQGLEFLIYFQGNSAPDKSGLPSDRFSAERTGGSVSTLTIQRTQQEDSAVYLCASRPYDRGDYGYTFGSGTRLTVV.

The J gene is TRBJ2-3, the V gene TRBV28, with TRBD1 matching 10 bases. V was pared by 6 bases and J by 3 bases, with 9 bases of the junction left unmatched. This CDR3 has 16 amino acids. Germline assignment: CDR1 MDHEN and CDR2 SYDVKM. CDR3 sequence: CASSEWDRGRTDTQYF. The CDR3 DNA sequence: TGTGCCAGCAGCGAGTGGGACAGGGGTCGGACAGATACGCAGTATTTT.

The chain recombines TRBV14 with TRBJ2-3, with D uncertain. Trimming shortened V by 5 bases and J by 0 bases, and 9 bases separated the two germline ends. Germline values: CDR1 SGHDN, CDR2 FVKESK. CDR3 size: 14 residues. CDR3 nucleotide sequence: TGTGCCAGCAGCAAATACCTAAGCACAGATACGCAGTATTTT. Translating it yields CASSKYLSTDTQYF. The complete variable domain, with remaining parts taken from reference TRBV14 and TRBJ2-3, reads EAGVTQFPSHSVIEKGQTVTLRCDPISGHDNLYWYRRVMGKEIKFLLHFVKESKQDESGMPNNRFLAERTGGTYSTLKVQPAELEDSGVYFCASSKYLSTDTQYFGPGTRLTVL.

In its sample, this clone was seen once. The rearrangement joins TRBV10-2 to TRBJ2-3; 7 positions agree with TRBD2. From germline, CDR1 is WSHSY and CDR2 SAAADI. With 0 bases clipped from V and 5 bases from J, the junction kept 5 bases outside the gene matches. The CDR3 consists of 15 residues. CDR3 sequence (DNA): TGCGCCAGCAGTGAGTCTGCGGGAGAAGTAGATACGCAGTATTTT. It encodes CASSESAGEVDTQYF.

This rearrangement joins TRBV4-2 to TRBJ2-7, with 10 positions matching TRBD1. CDR1 LGHNA and CDR2 YNFKEQ come from the germline V gene. The V gene end was trimmed by 1 base and the J gene end by 3 bases; junction bases not matched to a gene: 6. The CDR3 has 16 amino acids. The CDR3 DNA is TGTGCCAGCAGCCAAGGAGTCGGGACAGGGGTCTACGAGCAGTACTTC. Residues: CASSQGVGTGVYEQYF.

V usage is TRBV20-1 and J usage is TRBJ2-5; D is ambiguous. V shed 4 bases and J shed 1 base, with 4 bases lying between them. Germline values: CDR1 DFQATT, CDR2 SNEGSKA (reference sequence). The CDR3 consists of 11 residues. CDR3 loop: CSATSQETQYF. The CDR3 bases are TGCAGTGCTACTAGCCAAGAGACCCAGTACTTC.

The CDR3 loop is CATSRWRGETQYF. CDR3 nucleotide sequence: TGTGCCACCAGCAGGTGGAGAGGGGAGACCCAGTACTTC. The chain couples TRBV15 to TRBJ2-5; weak D call: TRBD2 (5 bases). Trimming shortened V by 3 bases and J by 5 bases, and 10 bases separated the two germline ends. This CDR3 is built from 13 residues. Germline lookup yields CDR1 LNHNV and CDR2 YYDKDF (reference sequence).

This clone was seen just once. This chain uses TRBV7-9 with TRBJ2-1; D perhaps matches TRBD2 (6 bases). Deletions cut 0 bases from V and 2 bases from J, with 11 bases between. CDR1 and CDR2 (germline): SEHNR, FQNEAQ (reference sequence). This CDR3 comprises 16 residues. CDR3 nucleotide sequence: TGTGCCAGCAGCTTAGCGAGGCTAGCGCCCTACAATGAGCAGTTCTTC. Translating gives CASSLARLAPYNEQFF. Looking up the rest from reference TRBV7-9 and TRBJ2-1 gives the full variable domain: DTGVSQNPRHKITKRGQNVTFRCDPISEHNRLYWYRQTLGQGPEFLTYFQNEAQLEKSRLLSDRFSAERPKGSFSTLEIQRTEQGDSAMYLCASSLARLAPYNEQFFGPGTRLTVL.

This chain links TRBV7-7 with TRBJ1-1; D gene unclear. The CDR3 runs 13 residues. Germline values: CDR1 SSHAT, CDR2 FNYEAQ (reference sequence). V was trimmed by 1 base and J by 0 bases, leaving 3 bases between them. This chain's CDR3 is CASSLDVNTEAFF. CDR3 DNA sequence: TGTGCCAGCAGCTTAGACGTGAACACTGAAGCTTTCTTT.

J is TRBJ2-3 and V is TRBV7-7; D remains ambiguous. The V end lost 2 bases, the J end lost 0 bases, and 3 bases lay between the germline ends. CDR3 length: 13 amino acids. The germline CDR1 and CDR2 sequences are SSHAT and FNYEAQ (reference sequence). The CDR3 region is CASSLPSTDTQYF. The CDR3 DNA reads TGTGCCAGCAGCTTACCCAGCACAGATACGCAGTATTTT.

The chain couples TRBV29-1 to TRBJ2-7; TRBD1 might be the D (5 bases). Trimming removed 4 bases at V and 2 bases at J, with 18 bases between. The length of the CDR3 is 15 residues. Germline CDR1 reads SQVTM; CDR2 reads ANQGSEA. As DNA, the CDR3 is TGCAGCGTTGGGTATGACAGCCTCCGCGCCTACGAGCAGTACTTC. Protein product: CSVGYDSLRAYEQYF.

The rearrangement joins TRBV28 to TRBJ2-7; perhaps TRBD1 as D (5 bases). The CDR3 is made up of 16 amino acids. V was clipped by 3 bases and J by 2 bases, with 17 bases between them. Per the germline V gene, CDR1 is MDHEN and CDR2 is SYDVKM. As DNA, the CDR3 is TGTGCCAGCAGTTTGTTTGGGGCAGCTCGGACCTACGAGCAGTACTTC. The encoded protein is CASSLFGAARTYEQYF.

The chain is built from TRBV5-1 and TRBJ2-7; TRBD2 agrees at 8 bases. Losses at the gene ends were 0 bases for V and 0 bases for J; bases not matched to a gene: 5. The germline V gene encodes CDR1 SGHRS and CDR2 YFSETQ. This CDR3 has 16 residues. CDR3 coding DNA: TGCGCCAGCAGCTTGGAGGCGGGGGGAGGCTCCTACGAGCAGTACTTC. Encoded protein: CASSLEAGGGSYEQYF. Filled out from reference TRBV5-1 and TRBJ2-7, the complete variable domain reads KAGVTQTPRYLIKTRGQQVTLSCSPISGHRSVSWYQQTPGQGLQFLFEYFSETQRNKGNFPGRFSGRQFSNSRSEMNVSTLELGDSALYLCASSLEAGGGSYEQYFGPGTRLTVT.

The chain is built from TRBV6-6 and TRBJ2-5, with D unresolved. The CDR3 extends over 14 amino acids. V was clipped by 2 bases and J by 5 bases, with 12 bases between them. CDR1 MNHNY and CDR2 SVGAGI come from the germline V gene (reference sequence). CDR3 residues: CASSYRTARETQYF. CDR3 DNA: TGTGCCAGCAGTTACAGGACGGCGCGGGAGACCCAGTACTTC.